The 23 T cell receptor beta chains given below trace back to one sample, sequenced in a study of T cell responses to AZD1222 COVID-19 vaccine (dated by TCRdb to about 2021). The library was obtained by the immunoSEQ multiplex PCR assay. Drawn from immuneACCESS, this table holds only the in-frame rearrangements with V and J called that TCRdb kept. Clones are partly lost; checked studies trace under half to an unresolved V gene and leave the rest unexplained. The sample data list approximately 150,000 clones, and about 93% of these were observed just once. Around 5.9% of the sample is taken by the ten largest. The time point label, read with the paper, signifies: baseline before first vaccination. Sequences were derived from peripheral blood, sampled on day 0 of AZD1222 vaccination. The source is an adult in good health.

This chain connects TRBV6-6 to TRBJ2-2; D unresolved. Germline loops: CDR1 MNHNY, CDR2 SVGAGI (reference sequence). V shed 5 bases and J shed 7 bases, with 5 bases lying between them. This CDR3 region has 11 residues. The CDR3 DNA sequence: TGTGCCAGCAGTCGTGGCGGGGAGCTGTTTTTT. This translates into CASSRGGELFF.

V gene TRBV2 combines with J gene TRBJ2-1, with D possibly matching TRBD2 (5 bases). Trimming stripped 7 bases from V and 3 bases from J, with 10 bases between. Germline V gives CDR1 SNHLY, CDR2 FYNNEI. The CDR3 has 13 amino acids. The DNA of the CDR3 is TGTGCCAGCACTCCCCGGGACTACAATGAGCAGTTCTTC. Translation gives CASTPRDYNEQFF.

The chain combines TRBV6-4 with TRBJ1-2; D is ambiguous. The germline gives CDR1 MRHNA, CDR2 SNTAGT. This CDR3 region has 13 residues. V lost 7 bases and J 5 bases, leaving 14 bases between the germline ends. The CDR3 loop is CASKCVFLYGYTF. CDR3 nucleotide sequence: TGTGCCAGCAAGTGTGTGTTTCTGTATGGCTACACCTTC.

This chain links TRBV29-1 with TRBJ2-2; 10 bases line up with TRBD2. The CDR3 spans 17 residues. V trimming: 7 bases; J trimming: 1 base; junction bases outside the gene matches: 12. From germline, CDR1 is SQVTM and CDR2 ANQGSEA. The CDR3 sequence: CSAQPSSGGRNTGELFF. Here the CDR3 DNA reads TGCAGCGCCCAACCCTCTAGCGGGGGACGGAACACCGGGGAGCTGTTTTTT.

This clone occurred once. V gene TRBV5-1 combines with J gene TRBJ2-5; the D gene is possibly TRBD2 (7 bases). The V gene's germline CDR1 is SGHRS and CDR2 YFSETQ. With 5 bases removed from V and 7 bases from J, the gap between germline ends came to 21 bases. The CDR3 is 15 amino acids. The CDR3 region is CASRGSGFLRGTQYF. CDR3 coding DNA: TGCGCCAGCAGAGGTAGCGGGTTCCTCAGGGGGACCCAGTACTTC.

The chain links TRBV30 to TRBJ1-5, with 9 bases matching TRBD1. This CDR3 has 15 residues. Germline loops: CDR1 GTSNPN, CDR2 SVGIG (reference sequence). V lost 2 bases to trimming and J lost 6 bases; unmatched junction nucleotides: 8. The CDR3 DNA reads TGTGCCTGGAGTCCACAGACAGGGGGAGGTCAGCCCCAGCATTTT. Translated, it gives CAWSPQTGGGQPQHF.

The chain employs TRBV15 and TRBJ2-5, with 8 bases fitting TRBD2. This CDR3 spans 16 amino acids. The germline CDR1 and CDR2 sequences are LNHNV and YYDKDF (reference sequence). Trimming removed 4 bases from V and 2 bases from J; junction bases left unmatched: 9. The chain's CDR3 is CATSTRLARPQETQYF. CDR3 sequence (DNA): TGTGCCACCAGCACCAGACTAGCGAGACCTCAAGAGACCCAGTACTTC. Combining the CDR3 with reference TRBV15 and TRBJ2-5 gives the whole variable domain DAMVIQNPRYQVTQFGKPVTLSCSQTLNHNVMYWYQQKSSQAPKLLFHYYDKDFNNEADTPDNFQSRRPNTSFCFLDIRSPGLGDTAMYLCATSTRLARPQETQYFGPGTRLLVL.

V is TRBV29-1 and J is TRBJ1-2, with a weak D call TRBD1 (5 bases). The CDR3 loop spans 16 amino acids. Deletions cut 6 bases from V and 5 bases from J, with 25 bases between. The germline V gene has CDR1 SQVTM and CDR2 ANQGSEA. CDR3 DNA: TGCAGCGTCTCAAACCTTGGGTCCAAGGGGCCGTATGGCTACACCTTC. Amino acid sequence: CSVSNLGSKGPYGYTF.

The rearrangement joins TRBV30 to TRBJ1-2; 7 nucleotides agree with TRBD1. Trimming removed 3 bases from V and 4 bases from J; junction bases left unmatched: 2. The germline gives CDR1 GTSNPN, CDR2 SVGIG (reference sequence). This CDR3 contains 12 residues. CDR3 sequence: CAWRQGTYGYTF. DNA for the CDR3: TGTGCCTGGAGACAGGGGACCTATGGCTACACCTTC. Full variable domain (remainder filled in from reference TRBV30 and TRBJ1-2): SQTIHQWPATLVQPVGSPLSLECTVEGTSNPNLYWYRQAAGRGLQLLFYSVGIGQISSEVPQNLSASRPQDRQFILSSKKLLLSDSGFYLCAWRQGTYGYTFGSGTRLTVV.

V and J are TRBV19 and TRBJ1-4; 8 bases agree with TRBD1. The J segment lost 6 bases and the V segment lost 7 bases, leaving 10 bases of the junction unmatched. Germline lookup yields CDR1 LNHDA and CDR2 SQIVND (reference sequence). The CDR3 spans 15 residues. The CDR3 DNA reads as TGTGCCAGTACGCCGGACAGGGTTCAGGATGAAAAACTGTTTTTT. Its protein is CASTPDRVQDEKLFF.

V is TRBV29-1 and J is TRBJ2-1; D ambiguous. This CDR3 has 12 residues. Trimming took off 7 bases at V and 7 bases at J, with 14 bases between the two ends. Germline lookup yields CDR1 SQVTM and CDR2 ANQGSEA. CDR3 coding DNA: TGCAGCGCACGTGCCTCAGGTAATGAGCAGTTCTTC. It is translated as CSARASGNEQFF.

In this sample, this clone turned up once. The CDR3 loop reads CASNDRDEKLFF. CDR3 in DNA: TGTGCCAGTAATGACAGGGACGAAAAACTGTTTTTT. The chain employs TRBV19 and TRBJ1-4, with 7 bases identical to TRBD1. The V and J ends lost 7 bases and 8 bases, in that order; junction bases with no gene match: 4. The CDR3 sequence is 12 residues long. Germline V gene lookup returns CDR1 LNHDA and CDR2 SQIVND (reference sequence).

The CDR3 loop reads CASSLGLAYDGELFF. Written as DNA, the CDR3 is TGTGCCAGCAGCTTAGGCCTAGCCTACGACGGGGAGCTGTTTTTT. The V gene is TRBV13, the J gene TRBJ2-2, with D possibly TRBD2 on 5 matching bases. Germline V gene lookup returns CDR1 PRHDT and CDR2 FYEKMQ (reference sequence). The length of the CDR3 is 15 residues. V lost 0 bases and J 7 bases, leaving 12 bases between the germline ends.

The V gene is TRBV10-3, the J gene TRBJ1-6; 10 bases map to TRBD1. Germline V lookup: CDR1 ENHRY, CDR2 SYGVKD. V was clipped by 4 bases and J by 8 bases; unmatched bases: 5. CDR3 length: 15 amino acids. CDR3 region: CAISADRGQDSPLHF. The CDR3 DNA follows: TGTGCCATCAGTGCAGACAGGGGGCAGGATTCACCCCTCCACTTT.

This chain links TRBV13 with TRBJ1-1; D is perhaps TRBD1 (6 bases). CDR1 PRHDT and CDR2 FYEKMQ come from the germline V gene (reference sequence). V dropped 5 bases and J dropped 4 bases, with 14 bases sitting between them. The CDR3 is made up of 14 amino acids. Written as DNA, the CDR3 is TGTGCCAGCAGCCCCCCCGGACAGAGCACTGAAGCTTTCTTT. It translates to CASSPPGQSTEAFF.

The chain uses TRBV30 and TRBJ2-7; tentative D call: TRBD1 (5 bases). Germline CDR1 GTSNPN, CDR2 SVGIG (reference sequence). CDR3 length equals 13 residues. V dropped 2 bases and J dropped 5 bases, with 13 bases sitting between them. CDR3 sequence reads: CAWSLRGPNEQYF. DNA of the CDR3: TGTGCCTGGAGTCTAAGGGGCCCCAACGAGCAGTACTTC.

The J gene is TRBJ2-7, the V gene TRBV7-3, with D perhaps given as TRBD1 or TRBD2 (5 bases each). The germline V gene has CDR1 SGHTA and CDR2 FQGTGA. V dropped 1 base and J dropped 7 bases, with 14 bases sitting between them. The CDR3 has 14 residues. The CDR3 DNA sequence: TGTGCCAGCAGCTTAAATCCGGGGCCGGAGGAGCAGTACTTC. This sequence encodes CASSLNPGPEEQYF.

This clone came up once. V gene TRBV7-9 combines with J gene TRBJ1-2; D ambiguous. This CDR3 has 13 amino acids. The germline gives CDR1 SEHNR, CDR2 FQNEAQ (reference sequence). V was cut by 8 bases and J by 4 bases, with 14 bases left in between. The CDR3: CASPTDIGYGYTF. For the CDR3, the DNA is TGTGCCAGCCCGACCGACATAGGCTATGGCTACACCTTC. Combining the CDR3 with reference TRBV7-9 and TRBJ1-2 gives the whole variable domain DTGVSQNPRHKITKRGQNVTFRCDPISEHNRLYWYRQTLGQGPEFLTYFQNEAQLEKSRLLSDRFSAERPKGSFSTLEIQRTEQGDSAMYLCASPTDIGYGYTFGSGTRLTVV.

DNA for the CDR3: TGTGCCAGCAGCCACGGACAGGGCATTGCTGGCTACACCTTC. This codes for CASSHGQGIAGYTF. This chain joins TRBV7-2 and TRBJ1-2; 8 bases line up with TRBD1. V was clipped by 5 bases and J by 7 bases; unmatched bases: 9. The CDR3 has 14 residues. Per germline, CDR1 SGHTA and CDR2 FQGNSA.

The chain recombines TRBV28 with TRBJ2-1; 11 bases agree with TRBD2. The CDR3 is 16 amino acids. Germline values: CDR1 MDHEN, CDR2 SYDVKM. Trimming cost V 6 bases and J 4 bases; bases outside gene matches: 8. CDR3 DNA: TGTGCCAGCAGCTGGGGACTAGCGGAGACTTACAATGAGCAGTTCTTC. Its translation is CASSWGLAETYNEQFF.

V gene TRBV19 combines with J gene TRBJ1-4, with 9 positions matching TRBD1. In germline, CDR1 is LNHDA, CDR2 SQIVND (reference sequence). The CDR3 loop spans 16 amino acids. The ends lost 5 bases at V and 6 bases at J; junction bases unmatched: 10. Here the CDR3 DNA reads TGTGCCAGTAGTCCCAGGGGGACAGGGCTTTATGAAAAACTGTTTTTT. Protein sequence: CASSPRGTGLYEKLFF.

In its sample, this clone was seen once. The chain uses TRBV6-5 and TRBJ2-7; 8 bases line up with TRBD1. This CDR3 is 14 amino acids long. Germline V gene data show CDR1 as MNHEY and CDR2 as SVGAGI. V dropped 8 bases and J dropped 2; count of bases not matched to a gene: 8. The CDR3: CASASRQGTYEQYF. CDR3 bases: TGTGCCAGCGCCTCGCGACAGGGGACCTACGAGCAGTACTTC.

This chain links TRBV19 with TRBJ1-2, with a tentative D call TRBD1 (6 bases). The CDR3 runs to 13 residues. V lost 5 bases, J lost 3 bases, and 10 bases lay in between. Germline CDR1 LNHDA, CDR2 SQIVND (reference sequence). The CDR3 spells CASSLGQHYGYTF. DNA for the CDR3: TGTGCCAGTAGTCTCGGACAGCACTATGGCTACACCTTC. Complete variable domain (other parts from reference TRBV19 and TRBJ1-2): DGGITQSPKYLFRKEGQNVTLSCEQNLNHDAMYWYRQDPGQGLRLIYYSQIVNDFQKGDIAEGYSVSREKKESFPLTVTSAQKNPTAFYLCASSLGQHYGYTFGSGTRLTVV.